Listed below are T cell receptor beta chains from one sample, sequenced in a study of cytomegalovirus exposure and HLA in healthy donors. Libraries were prepared by immunoSEQ multiplex PCR; TCRdb keeps only in-frame clonotypes and omits some of them. The data contain about 160,000 clones, almost 80% of them singletons. Sequencing was done on a sample of PBMCs. These receptors originate from a woman aged 50 to 65 in good health and CMV-seronegative. Both conserved end residues are part of each CDR3. The order of the fields is V gene, D gene, CDR3 protein. D genes are given only for firm matches.

TRBV7-9 NA CASSLVMVRGRENSPLHF
TRBV2 NA CASNGLSTTDTQYF
TRBV27 TRBD1 CASSWAPPGTVDNEQFF
TRBV5-1 NA CASSLTSLETQYF
TRBV6-1 NA CASSESTSSTSTDTQYF
TRBV13 TRBD1 CASRPRDSPYEQYF
TRBV7-8 TRBD1 CASSRTGAGELFF
TRBV4-3 NA CASSRAGDLGGEQFF
TRBV2 NA CASTKQQNTEAFF
TRBV11-2 TRBD2 CASSFSGRAYEQYF